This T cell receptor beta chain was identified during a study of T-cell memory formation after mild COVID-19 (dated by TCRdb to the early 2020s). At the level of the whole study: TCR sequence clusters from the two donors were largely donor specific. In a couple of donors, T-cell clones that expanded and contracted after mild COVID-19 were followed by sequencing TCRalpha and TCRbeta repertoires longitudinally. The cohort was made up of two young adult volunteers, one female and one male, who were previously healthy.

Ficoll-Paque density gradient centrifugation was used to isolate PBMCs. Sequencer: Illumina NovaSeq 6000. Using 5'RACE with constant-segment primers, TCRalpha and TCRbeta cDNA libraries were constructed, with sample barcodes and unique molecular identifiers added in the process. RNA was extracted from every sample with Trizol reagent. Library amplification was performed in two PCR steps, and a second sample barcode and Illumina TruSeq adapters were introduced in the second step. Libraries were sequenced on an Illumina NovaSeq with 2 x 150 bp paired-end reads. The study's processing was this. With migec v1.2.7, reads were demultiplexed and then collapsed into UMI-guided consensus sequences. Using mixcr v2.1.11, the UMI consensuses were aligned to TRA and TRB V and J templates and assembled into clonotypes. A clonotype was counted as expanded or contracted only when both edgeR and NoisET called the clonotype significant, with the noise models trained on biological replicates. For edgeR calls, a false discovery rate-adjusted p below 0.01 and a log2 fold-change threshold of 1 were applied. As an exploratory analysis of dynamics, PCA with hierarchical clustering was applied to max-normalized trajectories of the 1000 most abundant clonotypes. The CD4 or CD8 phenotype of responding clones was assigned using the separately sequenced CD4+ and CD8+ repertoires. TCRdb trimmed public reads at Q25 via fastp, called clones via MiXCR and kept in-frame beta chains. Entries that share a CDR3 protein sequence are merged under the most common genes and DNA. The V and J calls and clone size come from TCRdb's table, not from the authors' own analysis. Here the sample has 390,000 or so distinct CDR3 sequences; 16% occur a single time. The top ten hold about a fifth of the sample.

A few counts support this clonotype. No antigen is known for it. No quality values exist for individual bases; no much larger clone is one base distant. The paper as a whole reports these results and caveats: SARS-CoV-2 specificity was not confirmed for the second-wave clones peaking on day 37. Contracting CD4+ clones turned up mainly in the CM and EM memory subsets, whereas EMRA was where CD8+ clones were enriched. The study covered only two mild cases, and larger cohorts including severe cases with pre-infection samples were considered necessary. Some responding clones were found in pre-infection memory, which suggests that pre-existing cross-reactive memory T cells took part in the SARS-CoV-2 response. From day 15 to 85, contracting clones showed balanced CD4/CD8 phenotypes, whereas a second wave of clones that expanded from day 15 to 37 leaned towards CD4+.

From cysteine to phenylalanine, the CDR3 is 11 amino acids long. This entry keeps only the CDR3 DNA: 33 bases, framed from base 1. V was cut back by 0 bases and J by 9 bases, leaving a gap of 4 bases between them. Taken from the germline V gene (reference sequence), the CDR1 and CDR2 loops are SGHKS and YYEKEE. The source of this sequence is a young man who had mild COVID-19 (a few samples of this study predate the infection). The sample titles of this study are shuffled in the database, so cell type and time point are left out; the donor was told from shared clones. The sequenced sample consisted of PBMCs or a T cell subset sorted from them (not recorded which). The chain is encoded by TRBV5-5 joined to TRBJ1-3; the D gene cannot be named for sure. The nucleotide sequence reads TGTGCCAGCAGCTTGGGGAGCACCATATATTTT. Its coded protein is CASSLGSTIYF.